One sample yielded the 24 T cell receptor beta chains listed below, sequenced in a study of T cell repertoires in ileal Crohn's disease. Sequenced by immunoSEQ multiplex PCR; TCRdb stores in-frame clones only, minus some. The data hold approximately 29,000 clones, with about three quarters observed a single time. Sequenced: ileal tissue. The receptors shown here come from an adult with Crohn's disease.

The chain combines TRBV11-3 with TRBJ2-2, with 9 bases identical to TRBD1. Trimming took 0 bases from V and 7 from J; bases not matched to a gene: 3. The CDR3 is 15 amino acids. CDR1 is SGHNT and CDR2 is YENEEA in the germline V gene. CDR3 sequence: CASSLEQGANGELFF. In DNA form, the CDR3 reads TGTGCCAGCAGCTTAGAACAGGGGGCGAACGGGGAGCTGTTTTTT. Variable domain in full (rest from reference TRBV11-3 and TRBJ2-2): EAGVVQSPRYKIIEKKQPVAFWCNPISGHNTLYWYLQNLGQGPELLIRYENEEAVDDSQLPKDRFSAERLKGVDSTLKIQPAELGDSAVYLCASSLEQGANGELFFGEGSRLTVL.

This chain connects TRBV18 to TRBJ2-1, with D maybe TRBD1 (6 bases). Germline CDR1 and CDR2: KGHSH and LQKENI. This CDR3 contains 14 residues. Trimming left V 0 bases short and J 7 bases short, with 10 bases between. Here the CDR3 DNA reads TGTGCCAGCTCACCACCGGGGGCCAGAAATGAGCAGTTCTTC. Its protein is CASSPPGARNEQFF.

The chain uses TRBV6-5 and TRBJ1-1; 7 bases map to TRBD1. Germline CDR1 MNHEY, CDR2 SVGAGI. V shed 0 bases and J 1 base; nucleotides not matched to a gene: 2. The length of the CDR3 is 15 residues. This CDR3 is CASSYSRTGNTEAFF. CDR3 bases: TGTGCCAGCAGTTACTCCAGGACAGGGAACACTGAAGCTTTCTTT.

This clone was seen a few times. The chain joins TRBV10-3 to TRBJ2-7; TRBD1 matches 10 bases. Germline lookup yields CDR1 ENHRY and CDR2 SYGVKD. Germline trimming cut 6 bases from V and 0 bases from J; bases unmatched to any gene: 8. The length of the CDR3 is 16 residues. The CDR3 here is CAISAGQGSISYEQYF. CDR3 coding DNA: TGTGCCATCAGCGCGGGACAGGGGAGTATCTCCTACGAGCAGTACTTC.

The V call is TRBV6-6, the J call TRBJ2-2; 9 bases map to TRBD1. CDR1 and CDR2 from the germline V gene are MNHNY and SVGAGI (reference sequence). The CDR3 is 16 amino acids. J was trimmed by 5 bases and V by 6 bases; bases with no gene match: 10. The CDR3 DNA reads as TGTGCCAGCAGCTCAGTAACAGGGGGCGCGACCGGGGAGCTGTTTTTT. It yields the protein CASSSVTGGATGELFF.

This chain joins TRBV2 and TRBJ1-1; D possibly corresponds to TRBD1 (5 bases). This CDR3 region has 13 residues. The germline gives CDR1 SNHLY, CDR2 FYNNEI. The V and J ends lost 11 bases and 5 bases respectively, with 18 bases between them. CDR3 in amino acids: CAPSGEGLTEAFF. Here the CDR3 DNA reads TGTGCCCCGTCGGGAGAGGGGCTGACTGAAGCTTTCTTT.

The chain employs TRBV10-1 and TRBJ2-3; 12 bases map to TRBD2. The CDR3 loop spans 15 amino acids. Germline V gene sequence: CDR1 WNHNN, CDR2 SYGVQD (reference sequence). The J segment lost 5 bases and the V segment lost 4 bases, leaving 4 bases of the junction unmatched. CDR3 DNA: TGCGCCAGCAGTGTTCTAGCGGGGGGGCAAGATACGCAGTATTTT. It yields the protein CASSVLAGGQDTQYF.

The rearrangement uses TRBV29-1 and TRBJ1-1, with a weak D call TRBD1 (6 bases). CDR1 and CDR2 from the germline V gene are SQVTM and ANQGSEA. The V end lost 3 bases, the J end lost 5 bases, and 10 bases lay between the germline ends. The CDR3 is 12 amino acids. This chain's CDR3 is CSVDRGGTEAFF. The CDR3 DNA reads TGCAGCGTTGACAGGGGCGGGACTGAAGCTTTCTTT.

This chain links TRBV29-1 with TRBJ1-1; tentatively, D is TRBD1 (5 bases). Trimming left V 6 bases short and J 1 base short, with 12 bases between. Germline V gene data show CDR1 as SQVTM and CDR2 as ANQGSEA. The CDR3 has 13 residues. Here the CDR3 reads CSVARQGNTEAFF. In DNA, the CDR3 is TGCAGCGTCGCACGGCAGGGGAACACTGAAGCTTTCTTT.

The chain recombines TRBV19 with TRBJ2-2, with D possibly matching TRBD2 (6 bases). This CDR3 contains 19 residues. The V gene lost 1 base and the J gene lost 1 base, with 19 bases spanning the gap. Germline CDR1 and CDR2: LNHDA and SQIVND (reference sequence). CDR3 loop: CASSIGALGSQMNTGELFF. The CDR3 region has the DNA TGTGCCAGTAGTATAGGGGCCCTCGGGAGTCAGATGAACACCGGGGAGCTGTTTTTT.

This chain's CDR3 is CAWSETGREQYF. CDR3 coding DNA: TGTGCCTGGAGTGAAACAGGGCGCGAGCAGTACTTC. The chain links TRBV30 to TRBJ2-5, with a tentative D call TRBD1 (6 bases). TRBJ2-7 matches the DNA end more closely, so the J call is doubtful. CDR1 is GTSNPN and CDR2 is SVGIG in the germline V gene (reference sequence). The CDR3 is made up of 12 amino acids.

This chain uses TRBV18 with TRBJ2-5, with 9 bases matching TRBD1. Germline V CDR1 and CDR2: KGHSH, LQKENI. The CDR3 has 15 residues. The V and J ends lost 4 bases and 4 bases, in that order; junction bases with no gene match: 7. In nucleotides, the CDR3 is TGTGCCAGCTCACGAGGACAGGGGAGGGGAGAGACCCAGTACTTC. Protein product: CASSRGQGRGETQYF.

The rearrangement joins TRBV12-5 to TRBJ1-2, with a tentative D call TRBD1 (6 bases). Germline values: CDR1 LGHNT, CDR2 FRNRAP. The CDR3 has 14 residues. With 3 bases removed from V and 2 bases from J, the gap between germline ends came to 10 bases. CDR3 DNA: TGTGCTAGTGGTTTTTCGGACAGAAACTATGGCTACACCTTC. It codes for CASGFSDRNYGYTF.

Comments on this clone: As the CDR3 is not closed by the conserved phenylalanine or tryptophan, this likely results from a read error. The DNA is omitted, as the CDR3 cannot be located on it reliably, and the CDR3 follows TCRdb's listing. The CDR3 sequence is CATSREGQGPVLY. This sequence joins TRBV15 and TRBJ1-2; TRBD1 reflects the table's D call only, with no check against the DNA. From its first to its last residue, the CDR3 has 13 amino acids. Looked up from germline, CDR1 is LNHNV and CDR2 is YYDKDF (reference sequence).

The CDR3 DNA reads as TGTGCCAGCAGTGCTAGCGGGGGGGCCACAGATACGCAGTATTTT. Translation: CASSASGGATDTQYF. J is TRBJ2-3 and V is TRBV6-4, with 12 bases that match TRBD2. Germline assignment: CDR1 MRHNA and CDR2 SNTAGT. The trim removed 4 bases at V and 2 bases at J, leaving 1 base unmatched. The CDR3 is 15 residues long.

In this sample, this clone turned up once. The chain joins TRBV2 to TRBJ1-1; a weak D match, TRBD1 (5 bases). Trimming cost V 3 bases and J 3 bases, with 17 bases left between them. Germline V CDR1 and CDR2: SNHLY, FYNNEI. The CDR3 extends over 16 amino acids. CDR3 region: CASSDRVVSRDTEAFF. CDR3 nucleotide sequence: TGTGCCAGCAGTGACAGGGTTGTGAGCCGGGACACTGAAGCTTTCTTT.

The V gene is TRBV11-2, the J gene TRBJ1-3; 7 bases align to TRBD1. CDR3 size: 16 residues. V lost 3 bases and J lost 0; bases outside the gene matches: 5. CDR1 is SGHAT and CDR2 is FQNNGV in the germline V gene. The CDR3 DNA reads TGTGCCAGCAGCTTTAACAGGGGCCTCTCTGGAAACACCATATATTTT. Protein: CASSFNRGLSGNTIYF.

This clone has only a few counts. The V and J genes are TRBV6-5 and TRBJ2-5; D uncertain. The germline V gene has CDR1 MNHEY and CDR2 SVGAGI. The germline V and J ends were trimmed by 5 bases and 0 bases, with 7 bases remaining between them. The CDR3 consists of 13 residues. The CDR3 protein is CASSPVYQETQYF. The CDR3 DNA reads as TGTGCCAGCAGTCCAGTTTACCAAGAGACCCAGTACTTC.

The rearrangement joins TRBV4-3 to TRBJ2-1; 9 nucleotides align to TRBD1. The germline V gene encodes CDR1 LGHNA and CDR2 YSLEER. CDR3 length: 16 residues. V lost 2 bases and J lost 6; bases outside the gene matches: 8. Here the CDR3 reads CASSQQGTGWSNEQFF. As DNA, the CDR3 is TGCGCCAGCAGCCAACAGGGGACAGGGTGGAGCAATGAGCAGTTCTTC.

V usage is TRBV13 and J usage is TRBJ2-7, with 7 bases aligning to TRBD2. Unmatched junction bases numbered 8, after V lost 5 bases and J lost 1 base. Germline CDR1 reads PRHDT; CDR2 reads FYEKMQ (reference sequence). CDR3 length: 15 amino acids. The CDR3: CASSLSGGRSYEQYF. The DNA of the CDR3 is TGTGCCAGCAGCCTCTCCGGGGGGAGGTCCTACGAGCAGTACTTC.

The chain uses TRBV5-1 and TRBJ2-3, with TRBD2 matching 9 bases. In germline, CDR1 is SGHRS, CDR2 YFSETQ. CDR3 length equals 16 residues. With V trimmed by 3 bases and J by 1 base, 6 bases remained unmatched. As DNA, the CDR3 is TGCGCCAGCAGCTCCGGGGGACTAGCCGGCACAGATACGCAGTATTTT. This translates into CASSSGGLAGTDTQYF.

This sequence joins TRBV5-4 and TRBJ2-5, with 12 nucleotides matching TRBD2. Germline CDR1 is SGHNT and CDR2 is YYREEE (reference sequence). The V gene end was trimmed by 4 bases and the J gene end by 9 bases; junction bases not matched to a gene: 13. This CDR3 is built from 16 residues. The CDR3, as DNA: TGTGCCAGCAGCGTAACTAGCGGGGGGTTTACGGCGGCCCAGTACTTC. Protein product: CASSVTSGGFTAAQYF.

This chain uses TRBV23-1 with TRBJ1-2, with TRBD1 as a possible D gene (6 bases). TRBV23-1 is reported as an ORF; its role is uncertain. The CDR3 sequence is 15 residues long. Trimming stripped 3 bases from V and 2 bases from J, with 13 bases between. This CDR3 is CASSHNPQGNYGYTF. CDR3 coding DNA: TGCGCCAGCAGTCACAACCCCCAGGGGAACTATGGCTACACCTTC.

The chain has TRBV5-1 and TRBJ2-6; maybe TRBD2 (6 bases). Germline lookup yields CDR1 SGHRS and CDR2 YFSETQ. V lost 7 bases to trimming and J lost 0 bases, with 11 bases between them. The CDR3 totals 15 residues. Written as DNA, the CDR3 is TGCGCCAGCTCAGGCGGGAACTCTGGGGCCAACGTCCTGACTTTC. Its protein is CASSGGNSGANVLTF.